This T cell receptor (beta chain) appears in the sequencing data of a study of vaccination and CD4 T cells after COVID-19. V was cut by 3 bases and J by 0 bases, with 18 bases left in between. This CDR3 is built from 18 residues. The germline V gene has CDR1 LNHNV and CDR2 YYDKDF (reference sequence). Documented treatment: 10-day PBMC culture with coronavirus spike peptide pools or control peptides (ViraFEST assay). From the approximately 9-day cultures, CD4+ T cells were isolated by negative selection. This clonotype was seen a handful of times. Antigen unknown. The Oncomine TCR Beta short-read assay was applied to DNA of cultured CD4+ T cells. Each CDR3 protein is one row after TCRdb ran MiXCR on the PCR reads. Altogether more than 10,000 distinct CDR3 sequences are present, approximately 50% being singletons, with the ten largest covering about 18%.

Specimen: cultured CD4+ T cells from blood, collected after SARS-CoV-2 vaccination. The sequence derives from a human donor with COVID-19. J is TRBJ1-5 and V is TRBV15; the D gene is possibly TRBD1 (6 bases). As DNA, the CDR3 is TGTGCCACCAGCAGCGGGACACCCGGGGGATATAGCAATCAGCCCCAGCATTTT. As protein: CATSSGTPGGYSNQPQHF. Based on the CDR3 plus reference TRBV15 and TRBJ1-5, the full variable domain is DAMVIQNPRYQVTQFGKPVTLSCSQTLNHNVMYWYQQKSSQAPKLLFHYYDKDFNNEADTPDNFQSRRPNTSFCFLDIRSPGLGDTAMYLCATSSGTPGGYSNQPQHFGDGTRLSIL.